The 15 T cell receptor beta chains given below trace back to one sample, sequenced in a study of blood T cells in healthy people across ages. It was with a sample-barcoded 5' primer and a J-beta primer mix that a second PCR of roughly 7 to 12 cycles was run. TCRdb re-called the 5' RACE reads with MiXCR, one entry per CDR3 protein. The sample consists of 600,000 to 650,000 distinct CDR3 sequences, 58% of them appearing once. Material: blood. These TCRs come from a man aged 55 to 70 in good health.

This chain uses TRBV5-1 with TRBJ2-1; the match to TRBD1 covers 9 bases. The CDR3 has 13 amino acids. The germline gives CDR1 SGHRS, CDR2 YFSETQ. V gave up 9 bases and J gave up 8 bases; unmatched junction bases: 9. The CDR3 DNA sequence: TGCGCCACCGGGGACAGGGTGAGCGATGAGCAGTTCTTC. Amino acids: CATGDRVSDEQFF. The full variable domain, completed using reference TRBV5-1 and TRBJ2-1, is KAGVTQTPRYLIKTRGQQVTLSCSPISGHRSVSWYQQTPGQGLQFLFEYFSETQRNKGNFPGRFSGRQFSNSRSEMNVSTLELGDSALYLCATGDRVSDEQFFGPGTRLTVL.

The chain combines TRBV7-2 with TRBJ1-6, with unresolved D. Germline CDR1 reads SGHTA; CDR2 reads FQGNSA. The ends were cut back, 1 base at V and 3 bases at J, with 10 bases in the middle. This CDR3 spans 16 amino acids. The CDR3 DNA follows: TGTGCCAGCAGCTTAGTTAGGGCGGACTATAATTCACCCCTCCACTTT. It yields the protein CASSLVRADYNSPLHF.

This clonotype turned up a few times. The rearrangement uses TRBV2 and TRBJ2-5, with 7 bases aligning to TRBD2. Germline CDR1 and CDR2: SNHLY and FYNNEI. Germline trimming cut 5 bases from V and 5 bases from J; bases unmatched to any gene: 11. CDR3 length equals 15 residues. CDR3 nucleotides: TGTGCCAGCAGTCCCCGGCGGGGGTGGGTCGAGACCCAGTACTTC. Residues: CASSPRRGWVETQYF.

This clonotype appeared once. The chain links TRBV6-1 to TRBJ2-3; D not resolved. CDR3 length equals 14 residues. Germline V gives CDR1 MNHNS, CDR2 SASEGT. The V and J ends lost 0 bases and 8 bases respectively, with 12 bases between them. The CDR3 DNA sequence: TGTGCCAGCAGTGAAGCGACTGCCCTAGGTACGCAGTATTTT. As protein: CASSEATALGTQYF.

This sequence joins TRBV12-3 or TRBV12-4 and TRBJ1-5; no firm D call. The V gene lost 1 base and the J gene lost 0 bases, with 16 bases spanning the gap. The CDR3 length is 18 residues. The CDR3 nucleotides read TGTGCCAGCAGTTTAGGGCGACGGACCCACTATAGCAATCAGCCCCAGCATTTT. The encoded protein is CASSLGRRTHYSNQPQHF.

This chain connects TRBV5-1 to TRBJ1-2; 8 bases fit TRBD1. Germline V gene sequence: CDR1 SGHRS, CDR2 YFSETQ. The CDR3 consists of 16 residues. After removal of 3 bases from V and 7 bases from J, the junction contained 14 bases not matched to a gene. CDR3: CASSWGTGPQAGGYTF. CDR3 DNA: TGCGCCAGCAGCTGGGGGACAGGCCCTCAGGCGGGTGGCTACACCTTC.

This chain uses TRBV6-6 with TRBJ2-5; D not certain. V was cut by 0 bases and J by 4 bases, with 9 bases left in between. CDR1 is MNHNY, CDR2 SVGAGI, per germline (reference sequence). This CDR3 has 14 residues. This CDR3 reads CASSYSVLAETQYF. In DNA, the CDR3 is TGTGCCAGCAGTTACTCAGTCCTCGCAGAGACCCAGTACTTC.

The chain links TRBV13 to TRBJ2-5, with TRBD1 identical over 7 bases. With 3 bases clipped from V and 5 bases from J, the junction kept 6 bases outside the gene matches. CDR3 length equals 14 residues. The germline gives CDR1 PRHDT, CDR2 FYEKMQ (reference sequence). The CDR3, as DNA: TGTGCCAGCAGCTTCGGCCAGGGGGTCGAGACCCAGTACTTC. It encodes CASSFGQGVETQYF.

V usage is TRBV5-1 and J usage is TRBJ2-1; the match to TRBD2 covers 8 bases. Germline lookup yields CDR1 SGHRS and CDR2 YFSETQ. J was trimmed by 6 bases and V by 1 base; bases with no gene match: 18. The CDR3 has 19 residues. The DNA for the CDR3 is TGCGCCAGCAGCTTGCAGCCAACGGGAGGGGCCCTTCCCCCCAATGAGCAGTTCTTC. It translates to CASSLQPTGGALPPNEQFF. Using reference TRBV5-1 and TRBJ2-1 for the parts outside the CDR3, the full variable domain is KAGVTQTPRYLIKTRGQQVTLSCSPISGHRSVSWYQQTPGQGLQFLFEYFSETQRNKGNFPGRFSGRQFSNSRSEMNVSTLELGDSALYLCASSLQPTGGALPPNEQFFGPGTRLTVL.

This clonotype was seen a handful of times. The CDR3 DNA reads TGTGCCAGCTCTAACGGACAGGGCCCCCAAGAGACCCAGTACTTC. This sequence encodes CASSNGQGPQETQYF. This chain uses TRBV18 with TRBJ2-5; TRBD1 aligns across 8 bases. The CDR3 runs 15 residues. Germline lookup yields CDR1 KGHSH and CDR2 LQKENI. The trim removed 6 bases at V and 1 base at J, leaving 7 bases unmatched.

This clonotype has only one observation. The CDR3 coding sequence is TGCGCCAGCCCGACACAGGGAGATTTTAGCAATCAGCCCCAGCATTTT. Translated, it gives CASPTQGDFSNQPQHF. The V call is TRBV10-1, the J call TRBJ1-5, with TRBD1 as a possible D gene (6 bases). Trimming removed 8 bases from V and 0 bases from J, with 17 bases in between. Germline-derived CDR1 and CDR2 are WNHNN and SYGVQD (reference sequence). The CDR3 is 16 amino acids.

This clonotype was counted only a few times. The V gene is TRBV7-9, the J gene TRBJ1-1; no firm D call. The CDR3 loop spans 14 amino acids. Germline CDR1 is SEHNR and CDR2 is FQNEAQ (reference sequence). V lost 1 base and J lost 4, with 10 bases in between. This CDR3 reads CASSLEGLSTEAFF. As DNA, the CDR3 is TGTGCCAGCAGCTTAGAGGGTTTGAGCACTGAAGCTTTCTTT. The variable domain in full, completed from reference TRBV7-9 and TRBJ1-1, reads DTGVSQNPRHKITKRGQNVTFRCDPISEHNRLYWYRQTLGQGPEFLTYFQNEAQLEKSRLLSDRFSAERPKGSFSTLEIQRTEQGDSAMYLCASSLEGLSTEAFFGQGTRLTVV.

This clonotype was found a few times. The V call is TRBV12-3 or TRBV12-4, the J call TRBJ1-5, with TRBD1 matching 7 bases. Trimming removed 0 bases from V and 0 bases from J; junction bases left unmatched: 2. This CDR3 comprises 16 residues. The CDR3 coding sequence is TGTGCCAGCAGTTTAGCGGGACAGCCTAGCAATCAGCCCCAGCATTTT. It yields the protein CASSLAGQPSNQPQHF.

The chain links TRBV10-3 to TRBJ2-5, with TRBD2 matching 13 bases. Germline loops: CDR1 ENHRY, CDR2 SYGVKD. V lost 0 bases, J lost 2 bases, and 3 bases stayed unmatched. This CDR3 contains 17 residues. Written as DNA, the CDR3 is TGTGCCATCAGTGAGTCGTTGGGACTAGCGGGGCAAGAGACCCAGTACTTC. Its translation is CAISESLGLAGQETQYF.

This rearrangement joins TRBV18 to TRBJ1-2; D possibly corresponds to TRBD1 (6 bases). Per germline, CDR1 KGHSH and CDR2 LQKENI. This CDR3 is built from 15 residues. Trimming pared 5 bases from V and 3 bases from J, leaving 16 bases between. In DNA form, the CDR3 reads TGTGCCAGCTCAAATTCCGGACAGTCCTACTATGGCTACACCTTC. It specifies CASSNSGQSYYGYTF.